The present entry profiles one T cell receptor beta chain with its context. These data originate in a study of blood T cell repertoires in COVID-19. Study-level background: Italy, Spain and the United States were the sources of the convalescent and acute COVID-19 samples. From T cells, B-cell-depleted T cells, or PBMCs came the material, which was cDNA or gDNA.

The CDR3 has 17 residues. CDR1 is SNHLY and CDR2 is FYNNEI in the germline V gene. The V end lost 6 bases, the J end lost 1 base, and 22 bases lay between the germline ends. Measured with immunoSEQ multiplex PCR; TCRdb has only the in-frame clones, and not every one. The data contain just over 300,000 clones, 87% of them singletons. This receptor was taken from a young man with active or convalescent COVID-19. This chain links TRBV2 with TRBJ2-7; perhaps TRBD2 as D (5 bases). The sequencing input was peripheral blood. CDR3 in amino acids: CASSLLTRLYSSYEQYF. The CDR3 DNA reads TGTGCCAGCAGCCTACTAACTAGGCTCTACTCTTCCTACGAGCAGTACTTC.